A selection of T cell receptor beta chains follows, all from one sample in a study of blood T cell repertoires in COVID-19. Clones were read by immunoSEQ multiplex PCR, and TCRdb kept only the in-frame ones, dropping some. This sample has about 210,000 clones, with 83% found just once. The specimen sequenced was peripheral blood. The origin of the receptors is a middle-aged woman with active or convalescent COVID-19. CDR3s include the opening cysteine and the closing phenylalanine or tryptophan. The D gene is left open where the match is weak. Some rows have no size entry. The others give once, few or many, or a class for an expanded clone.

v_gene	j_gene	abundance	d_gene	CDR3aa	CDR3nt
TRBV6-2/TRBV6-3	TRBJ2-2	NA	NA	CASSTRLQGYNTGELFF	TGTGCCAGCAGTACTAGATTACAGGGATACAACACCGGGGAGCTGTTTTTT
TRBV24-1	TRBJ2-3	NA	TRBD2	CATSETGTSGGSTDTQYF	TGTGCCACCAGTGAGACCGGGACTAGCGGGGGGAGCACAGATACGCAGTATTTT
TRBV29-1	TRBJ2-1	NA	NA	CSAGLYNEQFF	TGCAGCGCGGGACTTTACAATGAGCAGTTCTTC
TRBV2	TRBJ2-7	NA	TRBD1	CASSPGTASYEQYF	TGTGCCAGCAGTCCCGGGACAGCTTCCTACGAGCAGTACTTC
TRBV29-1	TRBJ1-5	NA	TRBD1	CSGLRDRGRLWVQPQHF	TGCAGCGGCCTCCGGGACAGGGGGCGCTTATGGGTTCAGCCCCAGCATTTT
TRBV19	TRBJ2-1	NA	NA	CASSTPGHPTYNEQFF	TGTGCCAGTAGTACACCGGGACACCCGACCTACAATGAGCAGTTCTTC
TRBV5-4	TRBJ2-7	NA	TRBD2	CASGASGTYEQYF	TGTGCCAGCGGGGCTAGCGGTACCTACGAGCAGTACTTC
TRBV6-5	TRBJ1-5	NA	TRBD1	CASRSQGAGQPQHF	TGTGCCAGCAGATCGCAGGGGGCCGGTCAGCCCCAGCATTTT
TRBV3-1/TRBV3-2	TRBJ1-3	NA	NA	CASTRKTVGNTIYF	TGTGCCAGCACTCGTAAGACAGTTGGAAACACCATATATTTT
TRBV2	TRBJ2-1	NA	NA	CASSEGSTGDNEQFF	TGTGCCAGCAGTGAAGGTTCGACAGGTGACAATGAGCAGTTCTTC
TRBV6-4	TRBJ1-2	NA	NA	CASSHTGNYGYTF	TGTGCCAGCAGCCACACAGGGAACTATGGCTACACCTTC
TRBV11-3	TRBJ1-1	once	NA	CASSLDGGVGNTEAFF	TGTGCCAGCAGCTTAGATGGGGGGGTTGGGAACACTGAAGCTTTCTTT
TRBV24-1	TRBJ1-2	NA	NA	CATSANTENYGYTF	TGTGCCACCAGTGCTAACACAGAAAACTATGGCTACACCTTC
TRBV19	TRBJ1-1	NA	TRBD1	CASLNRGGRFVTEAFF	TGTGCCAGCTTAAACAGGGGCGGAAGGTTTGTCACTGAAGCTTTCTTT
TRBV19	TRBJ2-2	NA	TRBD1	CASRDRTNTGELFF	TGTGCCAGCAGGGACAGAACGAACACCGGGGAGCTGTTTTTT
TRBV15	TRBJ2-7	NA	TRBD1	CATSRVVPGQGNSYEQYF	TGTGCCACCAGCAGAGTGGTTCCGGGACAGGGAAACTCCTACGAGCAGTACTTC
TRBV28	TRBJ2-7	NA	TRBD1	CASNITDRDNSYEQYF	TGTGCCAGCAATATAACGGACAGGGATAACTCCTACGAGCAGTACTTC
TRBV20-1	TRBJ1-2	once	TRBD1	CSASRTGWISGYTF	TGCAGTGCTAGTAGGACAGGGTGGATTAGTGGCTACACCTTC
TRBV6-1	TRBJ1-2	NA	NA	CASSEQTAYGYTF	TGTGCCAGCAGTGAACAAACAGCTTATGGCTACACCTTC
TRBV19	TRBJ2-5	NA	TRBD2	CASSIGTGGPQETQYF	TGTGCCAGTAGTATAGGGACGGGGGGGCCCCAAGAGACCCAGTACTTC
TRBV4-2	TRBJ1-4	NA	TRBD1	CASSQEGQSNEKLFF	TGTGCCAGCAGCCAAGAGGGACAGTCTAATGAAAAACTGTTTTTT
TRBV9	TRBJ1-2	NA	TRBD1	CASSVEGDRYYGYTF	TGTGCCAGCAGCGTAGAGGGGGACAGGTACTATGGCTACACCTTC
TRBV5-4	TRBJ2-1	NA	TRBD2	CASREGLAGGRNEQFF	TGTGCCAGCAGGGAGGGACTAGCGGGGGGGCGTAATGAGCAGTTCTTC
TRBV19	TRBJ2-7	NA	NA	CASSIDRDSSYEQYF	TGTGCCAGTAGTATAGATCGGGACTCCTCCTACGAGCAGTACTTC
TRBV18	TRBJ1-5	NA	NA	CASSSRTEGDQPQHF	TGTGCCAGCTCATCTAGGACAGAGGGTGATCAGCCCCAGCATTTT
TRBV7-9	TRBJ2-2	few	NA	CASSRRVTGELFF	TGTGCCAGCAGTCGCAGGGTTACCGGGGAGCTGTTTTTT
TRBV6-6	TRBJ1-2	few	NA	CASSPRGTPRPDYGYTF	TGTGCCAGCAGTCCGAGGGGGACCCCAAGACCCGACTATGGCTACACCTTC
TRBV6-5	TRBJ2-7	NA	NA	CASRWNRELTYEQYF	TGTGCCAGCAGATGGAACAGGGAACTCACCTACGAGCAGTACTTC
TRBV3-1/TRBV3-2	TRBJ1-2	NA	TRBD1	CASSQSADRVSGYTF	TGTGCCAGCAGCCAATCCGCCGACAGGGTAAGCGGCTACACCTTC
TRBV24-1	TRBJ2-5	NA	TRBD2	CATRLSGEETQYF	TGTGCCACCAGACTTAGCGGGGAAGAGACCCAGTACTTC
TRBV10-3	TRBJ2-1	NA	TRBD2	CAIKEPSGLAGDEQFF	TGTGCCATCAAAGAACCCTCGGGACTAGCCGGCGATGAGCAGTTCTTC
TRBV27	TRBJ2-3	NA	NA	CASSRRWAPLPDTQYF	TGTGCCAGCAGTAGGCGTTGGGCCCCATTACCAGATACGCAGTATTTT
TRBV28	TRBJ1-2	NA	TRBD1	CASSSVWGDRGKGYTF	TGTGCCAGCAGCTCCGTTTGGGGGGACAGGGGGAAGGGCTACACCTTC
TRBV7-8	TRBJ1-2	NA	NA	CASSLDSIIYGYTF	TGTGCCAGCAGCTTAGACTCTATTATATATGGCTACACCTTC
TRBV7-9	TRBJ1-4	NA	NA	CASRRTENEKLFF	TGTGCCAGCAGAAGGACAGAAAATGAAAAACTGTTTTTT
TRBV5-1	TRBJ1-2	NA	TRBD1	CASSGDRGSTYGYTF	TGCGCCAGCAGCGGGGACAGGGGATCCACCTATGGCTACACCTTC
TRBV30	TRBJ1-2	NA	NA	CAWGRGAHDYTF	TGTGCCTGGGGGCGTGGGGCACATGACTACACCTTC
TRBV28	TRBJ1-2	NA	NA	CASSFGGGYTF	TGTGCCAGCAGTTTCGGGGGGGGCTACACCTTC
TRBV19	TRBJ1-1	few	TRBD1	CASTIQGALGTEAFF	TGTGCCAGTACCATACAGGGGGCCCTCGGTACTGAAGCTTTCTTT
TRBV11-2	TRBJ2-3	NA	NA	CASSEAVPTDTQYF	TGTGCCAGTTCCGAGGCAGTCCCCACAGATACGCAGTATTTT
TRBV7-3	TRBJ2-6	NA	NA	CASSTQGSGANVLTF	TGTGCCAGCAGCACACAGGGCTCAGGGGCCAACGTCCTGACTTTC
TRBV5-4	TRBJ2-3	NA	TRBD2	CASSQGLAGAGDTQYF	TGTGCCAGCAGTCAGGGACTAGCGGGAGCCGGGGATACGCAGTATTTT
TRBV6-5	TRBJ1-5	NA	NA	CASSPWTTNQPQHF	TGTGCCAGCAGTCCCTGGACAACTAATCAGCCCCAGCATTTT
TRBV6-5	TRBJ2-5	NA	TRBD1	CASRRQGAETQYF	TGTGCCAGCAGGAGACAGGGCGCAGAGACCCAGTACTTC
TRBV4-2	TRBJ1-1	NA	NA	CASSQESTRVNTEAFF	TGTGCCAGCAGCCAAGAGTCTACCAGGGTGAACACTGAAGCTTTCTTT
TRBV21-1	TRBJ1-2	NA	NA	CASTERIKDTGTGEGYYGYTF	TGTGCCAGCACCGAGAGAATTAAAGATACCGGGACAGGGGAGGGGTACTATGGCTACACCTTC